These T cell receptor beta chains were read from a single sample in a study of T cells and Merkel cell carcinoma outcomes. The assay was immunoSEQ multiplex PCR, and TCRdb's table has in-frame clones only and misses some. The sample has around 2,000 clones, over 90% seen once. The sequenced material came from tumor tissue from Merkel cell carcinoma. All receptors derive from a human donor with Merkel cell carcinoma. The CDR3 runs from the conserved cysteine through the conserved F or W. The D gene is left open where the match is weak. Size values are once, few and many counts, or a class for expanded clones, and some rows have none.

clone_size d_call j_call v_call cdr3_nt cdr3_aa
NA NA TRBJ1-6 TRBV18 TGTGCCAGCTCACCAGGGAATTCACCCCTCCACTTT CASSPGNSPLHF
NA TRBD1 TRBJ2-7 TRBV10-1 TGCGCCTTTTGGGCAGGGGGACACGAGCAGTACTTC CAFWAGGHEQYF
NA TRBD2 TRBJ2-1 TRBV9 TGTGCCAGCAGCGTAGCTCCCAATAGCGGGGGAGGGTACAATGAGCAGTTCTTC CASSVAPNSGGGYNEQFF
NA NA TRBJ1-2 TRBV28 TGTGCCAGCAGTTTAGGACAGCTCTATGGCTACACCTTC CASSLGQLYGYTF
NA NA TRBJ2-1 TRBV4-1 TGCGCCAGCAGCCGGGATTGGGGGATTGGGAAAAATGAGCAGTTCTTC CASSRDWGIGKNEQFF
NA TRBD2 TRBJ2-3 TRBV19 TGTGCCAGTAGCCTCGGGACTAGCGTCGCAGATACGCAGTATTTT CASSLGTSVADTQYF
NA NA TRBJ2-7 TRBV25-1 TGTGCCAGCAGTATAAGCTACGAGCAGTACTTC CASSISYEQYF
NA NA TRBJ2-7 TRBV25-1 TGTGCCAGCAGTGGCCGTTGGTACGAGCAGTACTTC CASSGRWYEQYF
NA NA TRBJ1-1 TRBV19 TGTGCCAGTAGTATCTGGGCGGAAGCTTTCTTT CASSIWAEAFF
NA NA TRBJ1-3 TRBV29-1 TGCAGCGTTTCAGTCTCTGGAAACACCATATATTTT CSVSVSGNTIYF
NA NA TRBJ2-1 TRBV18 TGTGCCAGCTCACCGGACCGGAATGAGCAGTTCTTC CASSPDRNEQFF
once NA TRBJ2-7 TRBV19 TGTGCCAGTAGCCCCTTAGGGGGGCCCGGAGGAGAGCAGTACTTC CASSPLGGPGGEQYF
NA NA TRBJ2-6 TRBV7-9 TGTGCCAGCAGCCGGGCCGGTAGCAGGGTGAATACTGGGGCCAACGTCCTGACTTTC CASSRAGSRVNTGANVLTF
NA NA TRBJ2-7 TRBV19 TGTGCCAGTAGTTCGCGACTCGGCGAGCAGTACTTC CASSSRLGEQYF
NA NA TRBJ2-5 TRBV27 TGTGCCAGCAGCACGCAGGGGCTAGCACAAGAGACCCAGTACTTC CASSTQGLAQETQYF
NA NA TRBJ1-2 TRBV28 TGTGCCAGCAGGGTCGGCCCTGTTGGGGGCTACACCTTC CASRVGPVGGYTF
NA NA TRBJ2-1 TRBV10-2 TGCGCCAGCAGACAGAGCGACAATGAGCAGTTCTTC CASRQSDNEQFF
NA NA TRBJ2-1 TRBV11-2 TGTGCCAGCAGCTTGGGGGCAACCTACAATGAGCAGTTCTTC CASSLGATYNEQFF
NA NA TRBJ2-2 TRBV5-1 TGCGCCAGCAGCTTGTCTAACATCGGGGAGCTGTTTTTT CASSLSNIGELFF
NA TRBD1 TRBJ1-5 TRBV18 TGTGCCAGCTCGCACACAGGGGTAGGCAATCAGCCCCAGCATTTT CASSHTGVGNQPQHF
NA NA TRBJ1-2 TRBV19 TGTGCCAGTACCTCCGGGGAGACAACTGGGAACTATGGCTACACCTTC CASTSGETTGNYGYTF
NA NA TRBJ1-3 TRBV7-9 TGTGCCGCACAGGGCCCCTCTGGAAACACCATATATTTT CAAQGPSGNTIYF
once TRBD2 TRBJ2-1 TRBV29-1 TGCAGCGTTGATAAGGGGCGGGAGCGGAGTGAGCAGTTCTTC CSVDKGRERSEQFF
NA NA TRBJ2-1 TRBV4-3 TGCGCCAGCAGCCAGGGGACTCGACAGGGTTGGGTCAATGAGCAGTTCTTC CASSQGTRQGWVNEQFF
NA NA TRBJ1-2 TRBV4-2 TGTGCCAGCAGCCAAAGGGACGGTTCCGAATCAGGCTACACCTTC CASSQRDGSESGYTF
NA NA TRBJ2-1 TRBV5-6 TGTGCCAGCAGCTTGAAACGAGAGGATCTGTTCTTC CASSLKREDLFF
NA TRBD2 TRBJ2-7 TRBV10-1 TGCGCCAGCAGCTACCGACTAGCGGGAGGGCCCTACGAGCAGTACTTC CASSYRLAGGPYEQYF
NA TRBD1 TRBJ1-5 TRBV30 TGTGCCTGGAGTGTACAGGGGGCCGGGCATCAGCCCCAGCATTTT CAWSVQGAGHQPQHF
NA TRBD1 TRBJ1-3 TRBV6-6 TGTGCCAGCAGTTACTCCGAGGGGGCAACTGGAAACACCATATATTTT CASSYSEGATGNTIYF
NA TRBD2 TRBJ2-2 TRBV7-8 TGTGCCAGCAGCGCCCGGGGGAGCGGGAGTATAGGTTACGGGGAGCTGTTTTTT CASSARGSGSIGYGELFF